A selection of T cell receptor beta chains follows, all from one sample in a study of blood T cells in healthy people across ages. TCRdb itself ran the 5' RACE reads through MiXCR, one entry per CDR3 protein. The sample holds about 540,000 distinct CDR3 sequences; less than 25% are singletons and the top ten take less than 9%. This same sample was also part of a study on T cells of mothers and their children.

Input material: blood. These receptors were collected from a boy between 10 and 17 years old in good health. Each CDR3 is given with its conserved first and last residue. A D gene is named only where the DNA matches it firmly. For some rows the clone size is stated as once, few or many, or as a class when expanded; others skip it.

d_call | j_call | clone_size | v_call | cdr3_length | cdr3_nt | cdr3_aa
TRBD2 | TRBJ2-5 | . | TRBV5-1 | 15 | TGCGCCAGCAGCTGGCGACTAGCGGGTGGAGAGACCCAGTACTTC | CASSWRLAGGETQYF
. | TRBJ1-5 | . | TRBV7-6 | 14 | TGTGCCAGCAGCTTAGTGGGGGGGCATCAGCCCCAGCATTTT | CASSLVGGHQPQHF
TRBD2 | TRBJ2-5 | . | TRBV12-3/TRBV12-4 | 15 | TGTGCCAGCAGTTACCAGCGGGGGTACCAAGAGACCCAGTACTTC | CASSYQRGYQETQYF
. | TRBJ1-1 | . | TRBV29-1 | 13 | TGCAGCGGCCTGGGGGGTTCGTACACTGAAGCTTTCTTT | CSGLGGSYTEAFF
. | TRBJ2-1 | . | TRBV19 | 14 | TGTGCCAGTAGTTTGGGCGAAACCAACAATGAGCAGTTCTTC | CASSLGETNNEQFF
TRBD2 | TRBJ2-2 | . | TRBV7-2 | 15 | TGTGCCAGCAGCCGACTAGCGGGGGCGGTAGGGGAGCTGTTTTTT | CASSRLAGAVGELFF
. | TRBJ1-1 | few | TRBV7-9 | 13 | TGTGCCAGCAGCCTCGTCCGGTCGCCTGAAGCTTTCTTT | CASSLVRSPEAFF
TRBD2 | TRBJ2-5 | few | TRBV2 | 13 | TGTGCCAGCAGCACTAGCGGTTTCCGGACCCAGTACTTC | CASSTSGFRTQYF
. | TRBJ2-7 | . | TRBV10-3 | 12 | TGTGCCGTCGCGCCCCGGGACTACGAGCAGTACTTC | CAVAPRDYEQYF
. | TRBJ2-7 | . | TRBV20-1 | 14 | TGCAGTGCTAGAGATCTTATGCGGTCCTACGAGCAGTACTTC | CSARDLMRSYEQYF
. | TRBJ2-5 | . | TRBV30 | 15 | TGTGCCTGGTCCTCCGAACCCAGCTCCCAAGAGACCCAGCACTTC | CAWSSEPSSQETQHF
TRBD1 | TRBJ2-7 | . | TRBV29-1 | 16 | TGCAGCGTTGAGTACGGGACAGGGCCCTTCCCGTACGAGCAGTACTTC | CSVEYGTGPFPYEQYF
TRBD1 | TRBJ1-2 | . | TRBV12-3/TRBV12-4 | 14 | TGTGCCAGCAGTGACTCGGGACAGGGGTTCGGCTACACCTTC | CASSDSGQGFGYTF
. | TRBJ2-7 | . | TRBV4-3 | 15 | TGCGCCAGCAGCTCCTCCCGGGACCCTCTCTACGAGCAGTACTTC | CASSSSRDPLYEQYF
TRBD2 | TRBJ2-7 | few | TRBV4-1 | 15 | TGCGCCAGCCGAGCAGGACTAGCGGGAGTATCCGAGCAGTACTTC | CASRAGLAGVSEQYF
TRBD1 | TRBJ2-1 | . | TRBV6-2/TRBV6-3 | 16 | TGTGCCAGCAGTTACAGGTCGACAGGGGGCCTGGATGAGCAGTTCTTC | CASSYRSTGGLDEQFF
. | TRBJ2-7 | many | TRBV9 | 13 | TGTGCCAGCAGCCATACAGGGTCCTACGAGCAGTACTTC | CASSHTGSYEQYF
. | TRBJ1-5 | . | TRBV6-5 | 13 | TGTGCCAGCAGTGGGGGGAATTATCGGCCCCAGCATTTT | CASSGGNYRPQHF
TRBD1 | TRBJ2-4 | few | TRBV11-2 | 23 | TGTGCCAGCAGCCAGCAGTTTCGACAGGGTTGCGCGGGCAGCGGTGACTTAAAAAACATTCAGTACTTC | CASSQQFRQGCAGSGDLKNIQYF
. | TRBJ2-3 | . | TRBV7-2 | 13 | TGTGCCAGCAGCTTTTTCCCGGCGGATACGCAGTATTTT | CASSFFPADTQYF
. | TRBJ1-1 | few | TRBV6-5 | 13 | TGTGCCAGCAGTTACTCCGTCAACACTGAAGCTTTCTTT | CASSYSVNTEAFF
. | TRBJ2-4 | few | TRBV21-1 | 13 | TGTGCCAGCAGAGACAGGGCCAAAAACATTCAGTACTTC | CASRDRAKNIQYF
. | TRBJ2-7 | few | TRBV18 | 16 | TGTGCCGGCTCACCAGAATCCGCCGTGGGGGGATACGAGCAGTACTTC | CAGSPESAVGGYEQYF
. | TRBJ1-1 | many | TRBV4-3 | 15 | TGCGCCAGCAGCCAAGATATCGGCAGGGGCGCTGAAGCTTTCTTT | CASSQDIGRGAEAFF
. | TRBJ1-2 | . | TRBV18 | 13 | TGTGCCAGCTCACCGTCGTCTCACTATGGCTACACCTTC | CASSPSSHYGYTF
. | TRBJ2-5 | . | TRBV14 | 15 | TGTGCCAGCAGCCAACTGGTGGCGGAACAAGAGACCCAGTACTTC | CASSQLVAEQETQYF
TRBD1 | TRBJ1-1 | . | TRBV29-1 | 12 | TGCAGCGTGACAGGGACGGGCACTGAAGCTTTCTTT | CSVTGTGTEAFF
. | TRBJ2-7 | few | TRBV21-1 | 15 | TGTGCCAGCAGCAAAGTTGCCTATCCCAACTACGAGCAGTACTTC | CASSKVAYPNYEQYF
TRBD1 | TRBJ2-6 | . | TRBV19 | 15 | TGTGCCACCCAATTACAGGGGTCAGGGGCCAACGTCCTGACTTTC | CATQLQGSGANVLTF
TRBD2 | TRBJ2-1 | many | TRBV15 | 15 | TGTGCCACCAGCAGACCGGGACTAGGAGTGAATGAGCAGTTCTTC | CATSRPGLGVNEQFF
. | TRBJ2-3 | . | TRBV20-1 | 14 | TGCAGTGCTCAGAGGGGTTGGGCATTGGATACGCAGTATTTT | CSAQRGWALDTQYF
. | TRBJ2-5 | . | TRBV7-8 | 15 | TGTGCCAGCAGCTTAATGGCAGGGAGGCAAGAGACCCAGTACTTC | CASSLMAGRQETQYF
. | TRBJ2-7 | few | TRBV27 | 15 | TGTGCCGCATCAAGCGGGACAGCCTTCTCCTACGAGCAGTACTTC | CAASSGTAFSYEQYF
TRBD1 | TRBJ1-2 | . | TRBV29-1 | 15 | TGCAGCGTGAAAGGGGAACAGGGGGCCAACTATGGCTACACCTTC | CSVKGEQGANYGYTF
TRBD1 | TRBJ2-7 | few | TRBV30 | 14 | TGTGCCTGGAGTTCCGGGACAGGCAGCTACGAGCAGTACTTC | CAWSSGTGSYEQYF
TRBD1 | TRBJ1-4 | few | TRBV6-5 | 15 | TGTGCCACCTCCGGACAGGGGGCAACTAATGAAAAACTGTTTTTT | CATSGQGATNEKLFF
TRBD1 | TRBJ2-4 | . | TRBV7-2 | 15 | TGTGCCAGCAGCTTAACCCGGGACAGGGGGGACATTCAGTACTTC | CASSLTRDRGDIQYF
. | TRBJ2-7 | . | TRBV6-5 | 13 | TGTGTCAGCAGTTTGTCTAGTCTTACGGAGCAGTACTTC | CVSSLSSLTEQYF
. | TRBJ2-1 | few | TRBV20-1 | 13 | TGCAGTGCTATACAGGGACTTCACTTTGAGCAGTTCTTC | CSAIQGLHFEQFF
. | TRBJ2-1 | . | TRBV11-2 | 14 | TGTGCCAGCAGGTCGCCCGGTTCCTACAATGAGCAGTTCTTC | CASRSPGSYNEQFF
TRBD2 | TRBJ2-7 | once | TRBV12-3/TRBV12-4 | 15 | TGTGCCAGCAGTTTACCCAGCGGGAGGGATTACGAGCAGTACTTC | CASSLPSGRDYEQYF
. | TRBJ1-4 | . | TRBV18 | 14 | TGTGCCAGCTCACCAGGGGGAACTAATGAAAAACTGTTTTTT | CASSPGGTNEKLFF
. | TRBJ2-5 | . | TRBV5-1 | 12 | TGCGCCAGCAGCTCCCATCAAGAGACCCAGTACTTC | CASSSHQETQYF